The source of this TCR beta chain is a study of T cells in Graves' hyperthyroidism and ophthalmopathy. Clinicians diagnosed patients from clinical symptoms, serum thyroxine and TRAb, thyroid ultrasound and orbital computed tomography. The PBMCs were sourced from fresh peripheral blood (approximately 10 ml). This clonotype was seen a few times. This CDR3 spans 19 amino acids. Unmatched junction bases numbered 13, after V lost 3 bases and J lost 1 base. Germline V gives CDR1 LNHDA, CDR2 SQIVND (reference sequence). From RNA transcripts, TCR beta CDR3 regions were amplified. The TCR CDR3 first-round RT-PCR relied on the HTBI primer set. A single record per CDR3 protein comes from TCRdb applying MiXCR to the multiplex PCR reads. Seen here are roughly 350,000 distinct CDR3 sequences, about 14% observed once, and the top ten hold around a fifth.

This receptor was identified in a woman aged 25 to 39 with Graves' ophthalmopathy. Sequenced input: blood. The chain joins TRBV19 to TRBJ2-2; 8 bases are a match to TRBD2. The CDR3 DNA reads as TGTGCCAGTAGTATGAGGACTAGCTCCACGTTGTGGAACACCGGGGAGCTGTTTTTT. Its translation: CASSMRTSSTLWNTGELFF.